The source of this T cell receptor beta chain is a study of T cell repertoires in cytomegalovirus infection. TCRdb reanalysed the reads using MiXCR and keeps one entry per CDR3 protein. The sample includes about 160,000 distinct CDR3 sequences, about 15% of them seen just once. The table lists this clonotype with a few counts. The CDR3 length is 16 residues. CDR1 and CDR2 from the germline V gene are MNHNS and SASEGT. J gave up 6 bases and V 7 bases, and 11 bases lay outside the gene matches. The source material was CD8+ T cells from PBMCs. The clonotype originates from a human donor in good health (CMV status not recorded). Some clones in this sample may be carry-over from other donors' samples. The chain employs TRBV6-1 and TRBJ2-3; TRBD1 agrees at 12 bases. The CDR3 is CASISRDRGRWDTQYF. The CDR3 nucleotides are TGTGCCAGCATCTCCCGGGACAGGGGGCGATGGGATACGCAGTATTTT.